A single sample is the source of the 20 T cell receptor beta chains below, sequenced in a study of early T cells in non-severe SARS-CoV-2 infection. TCRdb reprocessed the 5' RACE reads with MiXCR, giving one entry per CDR3 protein. The sample contains about 100,000 distinct CDR3 sequences, 13% of which appear only once. Sequencing was done on a sample of whole blood. Every receptor here comes from an adult who was a healthcare worker with PCR-confirmed SARS-CoV-2 infection or an uninfected control (not recorded which).

This clonotype appeared many times. The V gene is TRBV21-1, the J gene TRBJ1-1; the D call TRBD1 from the table was never checked on the DNA. TRBV21-1 is classified as a pseudogene. CDR3 length equals 14 residues. The CDR3 sequence: CASSNSVGTTEAFF. The CDR3, as DNA: TGTGCCAGCAGCAACTCAGTCGGGACCACTGAAGCTTTCTTT.

The chain couples TRBV4-1 to TRBJ2-5; D might be TRBD1 or TRBD2, each matching 5 bases. The CDR3 totals 17 residues. The ends were cut back, 1 base at V and 0 bases at J, with 15 bases in the middle. Per germline, CDR1 MGHRA and CDR2 YSYEKL. The CDR3 region is CASSQVGRQTNQETQYF. The CDR3 DNA follows: TGCGCCAGCAGCCAAGTAGGCCGACAGACTAACCAAGAGACCCAGTACTTC.

This clonotype was picked up many times. The chain combines TRBV5-5 with TRBJ2-3; D is unresolved. The CDR3 totals 12 residues. The germline CDR1 and CDR2 sequences are SGHKS and YYEKEE (reference sequence). V lost 0 bases, J lost 5 bases, and 4 bases lay in between. CDR3 sequence: CASSLALDTQYF. CDR3 coding DNA: TGTGCCAGCAGCTTGGCCTTAGATACGCAGTATTTT.

This clonotype was detected ten times or more. This chain uses TRBV19 with TRBJ2-7; the match to TRBD1 covers 7 bases. The length of the CDR3 is 15 residues. The V segment lost 5 bases and the J segment 2 bases; nucleotides outside the gene matches: 9. Looked up from germline, CDR1 is LNHDA and CDR2 is SQIVND (reference sequence). The CDR3 DNA sequence: TGTGCCAGTAGTCCCGACAGGGCTCGCGCCTACGAGCAGTACTTC. This codes for CASSPDRARAYEQYF.

The sample holds a few counts of this clonotype. This chain joins TRBV20-1 and TRBJ1-1, with a weak D call TRBD1 (5 bases). The germline V and J ends were trimmed by 6 bases and 2 bases, with 13 bases remaining between them. The CDR3 has 13 residues. Germline V lookup: CDR1 DFQATT, CDR2 SNEGSKA (reference sequence). CDR3 residues: CSARQSLNTEAFF. The DNA for the CDR3 is TGCAGTGCCCGACAGAGCCTTAACACTGAAGCTTTCTTT.

The chain employs TRBV5-4 and TRBJ2-5, with 9 bases lining up with TRBD2. CDR1 and CDR2 from the germline V gene are SGHNT and YYREEE (reference sequence). The CDR3 consists of 14 residues. The V and J ends lost 2 bases and 5 bases, in that order; junction bases with no gene match: 4. The CDR3 protein is CASSFLGLAETQYF. The CDR3 DNA reads as TGTGCCAGCAGCTTTCTCGGACTAGCGGAGACCCAGTACTTC.

This clonotype showed up just a few times. The rearrangement links TRBV7-9 to TRBJ1-2, with 8 bases lining up with TRBD1. The germline gives CDR1 SEHNR, CDR2 FQNEAQ (reference sequence). The junction had 16 bases not matched to a gene; V was cut back by 1 base and J by 6 bases. There are 18 residues in the CDR3. In nucleotides, the CDR3 is TGTGCCAGCAGCTTAGGGAGAGGCCGGCAGGGGGCGCAAGATGGCTACACCTTC. Translating it yields CASSLGRGRQGAQDGYTF.

This clonotype has just a few counts. The chain couples TRBV28 to TRBJ2-3; the match to TRBD1 covers 7 bases. The CDR3 covers 15 residues. In germline, CDR1 is MDHEN, CDR2 SYDVKM. The V segment lost 6 bases and the J segment 2 bases; nucleotides outside the gene matches: 8. CDR3 protein: CASRRSGTVTDTQYF. CDR3 nucleotides: TGTGCCAGCAGGCGATCCGGGACAGTCACAGATACGCAGTATTTT.

Ten or more counts support this clonotype. The chain links TRBV7-6 to TRBJ2-7; 7 bases match TRBD2. Looked up from germline, CDR1 is SGHVS and CDR2 is FNYEAQ. Trimming cost V 6 bases and J 0 bases; bases outside gene matches: 5. CDR3 length equals 14 residues. As DNA, the CDR3 is TGTGCCAGCAGTTCCGGCGGGGGCTCCTACGAGCAGTACTTC. Amino acids: CASSSGGGSYEQYF.

On this clonotype itself: Possible read error: a much larger clone is one base away. V and J are TRBV27 and TRBJ2-5; D possibly corresponds to TRBD2 (5 bases). This CDR3 has 15 amino acids. The germline CDR1 and CDR2 sequences are MNHEY and SMNVEV (reference sequence). CDR3 loop: CDSSPRGSSRETQYF. The CDR3 DNA sequence: TGTGACAGCAGTCCTCGGGGTAGCAGTCGAGAGACCCAGTACTTC.

This clonotype has at least ten counts. The chain recombines TRBV12-3 or TRBV12-4 with TRBJ1-5; tentatively, D is TRBD1 (5 bases). The V and J ends lost 4 bases and 7 bases respectively, with 17 bases between them. CDR3 length equals 15 residues. The CDR3 loop is CASSSAEGWGQPQHF. The DNA of the CDR3 is TGTGCCAGCAGTTCGGCCGAGGGGTGGGGCCAGCCCCAGCATTTT.

This clonotype was observed many times. V gene TRBV12-3 or TRBV12-4 combines with J gene TRBJ1-5; 7 bases are shared with TRBD1. The CDR3 contains 18 residues. Trimming cost V 5 bases and J 1 base; bases outside gene matches: 14. DNA for the CDR3: TGTGCCAGCAGTCCGCCCACCACCGGGACAGACAGCAATCAGCCCCAGCATTTT. Encoded protein: CASSPPTTGTDSNQPQHF.

This clonotype was picked up many times. The chain couples TRBV6-5 to TRBJ1-6, with 7 bases that match TRBD1. In germline, CDR1 is MNHEY, CDR2 SVGAGI. This CDR3 spans 18 amino acids. The J segment lost 4 bases and the V segment lost 0 bases, leaving 9 bases of the junction unmatched. CDR3 residues: CASSYSRGRGEYNSPLHF. CDR3 nucleotide sequence: TGTGCCAGCAGTTACTCCAGGGGGAGGGGCGAATATAATTCACCCCTCCACTTT.

This clonotype has just a few counts. The genes are TRBV6-5 and TRBJ2-2; D might be TRBD2 (6 bases). Trimming cost V 7 bases and J 1 base, with 16 bases left between them. CDR1 and CDR2 (germline): MNHEY, SVGAGI. The CDR3 contains 16 residues. CDR3 DNA: TGTGCCAGCACGTTCTCCGGCGGGGAGAACACCGGGGAGCTGTTTTTT. The encoded protein is CASTFSGGENTGELFF.

This clonotype has a handful of counts. This chain uses TRBV19 with TRBJ2-5; D possibly corresponds to TRBD2 (5 bases). The V gene lost 5 bases and the J gene lost 3 bases, with 10 bases spanning the gap. Germline CDR1 LNHDA, CDR2 SQIVND (reference sequence). The CDR3 runs to 13 residues. CDR3 in DNA: TGTGCCAGTAGTCGGAGGAGCAAAGAGACCCAGTACTTC. The encoded protein is CASSRRSKETQYF.

The chain has TRBV11-3 and TRBJ2-1; the D gene is possibly TRBD2 (7 bases). The CDR3 loop spans 15 amino acids. Trimming removed 5 bases from V and 4 bases from J, with 15 bases in between. CDR1 and CDR2 from the germline V gene are SGHNT and YENEEA. CDR3 loop: CASSTGRGRYNEQFF. CDR3 nucleotide sequence: TGTGCCAGCAGCACAGGGCGGGGGAGGTACAATGAGCAGTTCTTC. Using reference TRBV11-3 and TRBJ2-1 for the parts outside the CDR3, the full variable domain is EAGVVQSPRYKIIEKKQPVAFWCNPISGHNTLYWYLQNLGQGPELLIRYENEEAVDDSQLPKDRFSAERLKGVDSTLKIQPAELGDSAVYLCASSTGRGRYNEQFFGPGTRLTVL.

This clonotype has a handful of counts. The V and J genes are TRBV7-2 and TRBJ1-2, with 9 bases lining up with TRBD1. CDR1 and CDR2 (germline): SGHTA, FQGNSA. The CDR3 length is 13 residues. The V segment lost 6 bases and the J segment 7 bases; nucleotides outside the gene matches: 6. The CDR3 reads CASRQGQGGGYTF. The CDR3 coding sequence is TGTGCCAGCAGGCAGGGACAGGGAGGTGGCTACACCTTC.

The sample holds many counts of this clonotype. The gene calls are TRBV5-6 and TRBJ2-3; either TRBD1 or TRBD2 may supply D (5 bases each). CDR3 length: 14 residues. Trimming stripped 2 bases from V and 2 bases from J, with 9 bases between. CDR1 is SGHDT and CDR2 is YYEEEE in the germline V gene. CDR3 in DNA: TGTGCCAGCAGCTTCGAGGGGAACACAGATACGCAGTATTTT. Protein: CASSFEGNTDTQYF.

This clonotype was seen a handful of times. The V and J genes are TRBV7-3 and TRBJ2-2, with D possibly being TRBD1 (5 bases). Germline CDR1 and CDR2: SGHTA and FQGTGA. V gave up 2 bases and J gave up 7 bases, with 8 bases separating them. The CDR3 extends over 13 amino acids. CDR3 protein: CASSLSGLGELFF. The CDR3 region has the DNA TGTGCCAGCAGCTTATCAGGGCTCGGGGAGCTGTTTTTT.

The chain couples TRBV7-8 to TRBJ2-5; TRBD2 matches 8 bases. The trim removed 5 bases at V and 4 bases at J, leaving 6 bases unmatched. Germline V gene sequence: CDR1 SGHVS, CDR2 FQNEAQ. CDR3 size: 14 residues. CDR3 residues: CASSHRGGGETQYF. The CDR3 DNA reads as TGTGCCAGCAGCCACCGGGGGGGCGGAGAGACCCAGTACTTC.